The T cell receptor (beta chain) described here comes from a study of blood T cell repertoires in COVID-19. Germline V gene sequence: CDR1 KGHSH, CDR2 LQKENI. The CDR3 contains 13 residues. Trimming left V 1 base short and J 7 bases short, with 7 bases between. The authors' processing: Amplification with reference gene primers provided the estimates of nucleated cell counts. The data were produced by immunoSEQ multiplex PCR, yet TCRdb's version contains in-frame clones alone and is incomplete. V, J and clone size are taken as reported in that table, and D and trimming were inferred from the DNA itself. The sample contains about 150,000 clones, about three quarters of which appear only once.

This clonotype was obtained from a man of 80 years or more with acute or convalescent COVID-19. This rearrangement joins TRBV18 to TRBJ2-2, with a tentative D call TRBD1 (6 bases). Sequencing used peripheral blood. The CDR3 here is CASSPQGDGELFF. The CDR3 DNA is TGTGCCAGCTCACCACAGGGGGACGGGGAGCTGTTTTTT.